A single sample gave rise to the 18 T cell receptor beta chains below, sequenced in a study of T cell responses to AZD1222 COVID-19 vaccine. Profiling relied on immunoSEQ multiplex PCR, and the TCRdb table lists in-frame clones only, not all of them. This table holds 120,000 or so clones, approximately 83% found once. The sequenced sample was peripheral blood, obtained on day 0 of AZD1222 vaccination. The receptors stem from an adult in good health.

The chain employs TRBV27 and TRBJ2-1; a weak D match, TRBD2 (5 bases). V was clipped by 5 bases and J by 7 bases, with 18 bases between them. In germline, CDR1 is MNHEY, CDR2 SMNVEV (reference sequence). The CDR3 consists of 15 residues. DNA of the CDR3: TGTGCCAGCAGTCCCTCGGTCATAACGGGGAATGAGCAGTTCTTC. It is translated as CASSPSVITGNEQFF.

The V call is TRBV7-2, the J call TRBJ1-5; no clear D. V lost 0 bases and J 0 bases, leaving 9 bases between the germline ends. CDR3 length: 16 residues. The germline CDR1 and CDR2 sequences are SGHTA and FQGNSA. The DNA of the CDR3 is TGTGCCAGCAGCTTAGCTACAGTGTATAGCAATCAGCCCCAGCATTTT. As protein: CASSLATVYSNQPQHF.

The chain employs TRBV4-1 and TRBJ2-7, with 14 nucleotides matching TRBD2. The V gene end was trimmed by 3 bases and the J gene end by 5 bases; junction bases not matched to a gene: 3. Germline V gene lookup returns CDR1 MGHRA and CDR2 YSYEKL. There are 15 residues in the CDR3. CDR3 sequence reads: CASSQGTSGGNEQYF. CDR3 coding DNA: TGCGCCAGCAGCCAGGGGACTAGCGGGGGTAACGAGCAGTACTTC.

The chain employs TRBV9 and TRBJ1-3, with D uncertain. Germline V CDR1 and CDR2: SGDLS, YYNGEE. V was pared by 0 bases and J by 0 bases, with 10 bases between. This CDR3 has 16 amino acids. The CDR3 nucleotides are TGTGCCAGCAGCGTAGCGGATCCGACCTCTGGAAACACCATATATTTT. It encodes CASSVADPTSGNTIYF.

This chain joins TRBV5-8 and TRBJ2-5; tentative D call: TRBD1 (6 bases). V gave up 4 bases and J gave up 1 base, with 11 bases separating them. In germline, CDR1 is SGHTS, CDR2 YDEGEE. The CDR3 contains 14 residues. The CDR3 sequence is CASSHRQAQETQYF. CDR3 bases: TGTGCCAGCAGCCATCGACAGGCCCAAGAGACCCAGTACTTC.

This clone was observed at least ten times. This rearrangement joins TRBV9 to TRBJ1-2, with 8 bases identical to TRBD1. Germline V gene lookup returns CDR1 SGDLS and CDR2 YYNGEE. Trimming removed 3 bases from V and 6 bases from J; junction bases left unmatched: 16. CDR3 length: 17 amino acids. CDR3 in DNA: TGTGCCAGCAGCGCCAACCGGAGGACAGGGTTCGAGGATGGCTACACCTTC. Protein sequence: CASSANRRTGFEDGYTF.

The V call is TRBV2, the J call TRBJ1-4; 7 positions match TRBD1. Trimming took 10 bases from V and 10 from J; bases not matched to a gene: 15. CDR1 and CDR2 from the germline V gene are SNHLY and FYNNEI. The CDR3 covers 14 residues. The CDR3 DNA reads as TGTGCCACTACAACGACAGGGAGGGCGGGAAAACTGTTTTTT. Translating gives CATTTTGRAGKLFF. Supplemented by reference TRBV2 and TRBJ1-4, the full variable domain reads EPEVTQTPSHQVTQMGQEVILRCVPISNHLYFYWYRQILGQKVEFLVSFYNNEISEKSEIFDDQFSVERPDGSNFTLKIRSTKLEDSAMYFCATTTTGRAGKLFFGSGTQLSVL.

A word on this clone: The junction shows a germline mismatch at one end, possibly a read error. Written as DNA, the CDR3 is TGTGCCAGCAGCGCGAACCCCGGGGAGCTGTTTTTT. The encoded protein is CASSANPGELFF. The chain joins TRBV12-3 or TRBV12-4 to TRBJ2-2; D gene ambiguous. The length of the CDR3 is 12 residues.

The genes are TRBV19 and TRBJ2-3, with 8 bases fitting TRBD2. V lost 3 bases to trimming and J lost 0 bases; unmatched junction nucleotides: 17. The germline gives CDR1 LNHDA, CDR2 SQIVND (reference sequence). CDR3 length: 20 amino acids. CDR3 sequence (DNA): TGTGCCAGTAGTATGCCCAACGGGGGGGGTGCAGGGGCCAGCACAGATACGCAGTATTTT. This sequence encodes CASSMPNGGGAGASTDTQYF.

This clone was found once. V is TRBV19 and J is TRBJ2-7, with D tentatively TRBD2 (5 bases). The CDR3 length is 15 residues. Germline CDR1 reads LNHDA; CDR2 reads SQIVND (reference sequence). Deletions cut 1 base from V and 1 base from J, with 11 bases between. CDR3 bases: TGTGCCAGTAGTATAGCGGAAGGGAGTTCCTACGAGCAGTACTTC. Translation: CASSIAEGSSYEQYF.

The J gene is TRBJ2-7, the V gene TRBV6-5; D tentatively fits TRBD1 or TRBD2 (5 bases each). Germline V gene lookup returns CDR1 MNHEY and CDR2 SVGAGI. V was cut by 6 bases and J by 6 bases, with 12 bases left in between. This CDR3 region has 12 residues. The CDR3 DNA reads TGTGCCAGCAGCGCCACGGGGCGCGAGCAGTACTTC. Encoded protein: CASSATGREQYF.

A few counts support this clone. CDR3 amino acids: CASSLARRIRAYNEQFF. CDR3 DNA sequence: TGTGCCAGCAGCTTAGCGCGGAGGATACGGGCCTACAATGAGCAGTTCTTC. This rearrangement joins TRBV7-8 to TRBJ2-1; D may be TRBD2 (5 bases). The CDR3 runs 17 residues. V lost 0 bases and J lost 2, with 14 bases in between. Germline V lookup: CDR1 SGHVS, CDR2 FQNEAQ.

The chain carries TRBV6-5 and TRBJ1-1; 7 bases are a match to TRBD1. V lost 6 bases and J lost 9; bases outside the gene matches: 10. The CDR3 sequence is 13 residues long. From germline, CDR1 is MNHEY and CDR2 SVGAGI. Here the CDR3 reads CASSHDRARQAFF. The CDR3 nucleotides are TGTGCCAGCAGCCACGACAGGGCCCGTCAAGCTTTCTTT.

This clone was seen a handful of times. The rearrangement joins TRBV9 to TRBJ1-1, with a tentative D call TRBD1 (6 bases). The V end lost 1 base, the J end lost 4 bases, and 11 bases lay between the germline ends. The CDR3 is 14 amino acids. Germline V lookup: CDR1 SGDLS, CDR2 YYNGEE. CDR3 sequence (DNA): TGTGCCAGCAGCGTATCGGGGGCGGGCACTGAAGCTTTCTTT. Protein: CASSVSGAGTEAFF.

The chain has TRBV5-6 and TRBJ2-1; 8 positions agree with TRBD2. Germline V gene sequence: CDR1 SGHDT, CDR2 YYEEEE. V lost 2 bases to trimming and J lost 3 bases; unmatched junction nucleotides: 16. This CDR3 is built from 19 residues. The CDR3 reads CASSLDGGRLAGNYNEQFF. Here the CDR3 DNA reads TGTGCCAGCAGCTTAGACGGGGGGCGTCTAGCGGGCAACTACAATGAGCAGTTCTTC.

This rearrangement joins TRBV5-1 to TRBJ2-7, with 8 bases lining up with TRBD1. CDR3 size: 14 residues. The germline CDR1 and CDR2 sequences are SGHRS and YFSETQ. With V trimmed by 4 bases and J by 2 bases, 5 bases remained unmatched. The CDR3 is CASSRQGSTYEQYF. The CDR3 bases are TGCGCCAGCAGCCGACAGGGGTCTACCTACGAGCAGTACTTC.

This chain joins TRBV19 and TRBJ2-5, with D unresolved. Germline loops: CDR1 LNHDA, CDR2 SQIVND (reference sequence). Trimming stripped 1 base from V and 5 bases from J, with 8 bases between. CDR3 length equals 13 residues. CDR3 DNA sequence: TGTGCCAGTAGTATAGGGCTGGAGGAGACCCAGTACTTC. Its protein is CASSIGLEETQYF.

The rearrangement uses TRBV24-1 and TRBJ1-1; D is unclear. The CDR3 contains 13 residues. Trimming pared 6 bases from V and 1 base from J, leaving 8 bases between. Germline CDR1 and CDR2: KGHDR and SFDVKD. CDR3 bases: TGTGCCACCAGTTACCGGGGGAACACTGAAGCTTTCTTT. Encoded protein: CATSYRGNTEAFF.